This T cell receptor beta chain came from a study of blood T cell repertoires in COVID-19. Study-level information: Italy, Spain and the United States were the sources of the convalescent and acute COVID-19 samples. From T cells, B-cell-depleted T cells, or PBMCs came the material, which was cDNA or gDNA.

The CDR3 loop spans 15 amino acids. Germline CDR1 reads MDHEN; CDR2 reads SYDVKM. Between the trimmed V and J ends, which lost 2 bases and 0 bases, there was a span of 8 bases. In the original workflow: It was from reference gene primer amplification that nucleated cell counts were estimated. Sequencing was performed with immunoSEQ multiplex PCR; in TCRdb, only in-frame clones are kept and a portion is missing. V, J and clone size derive from that table, while D and trimming were established from the DNA sequence. The sample carries tens of thousands of clones, 85% recorded once. This TCR came from a woman aged 60-70 years with active COVID-19. The rearrangement uses TRBV28 and TRBJ1-3; D not resolved. Material: peripheral blood. CDR3 residues: CASSLVTSSGNTIYF. The CDR3 nucleotides read TGTGCCAGCAGTTTAGTTACCAGCTCTGGAAACACCATATATTTT.